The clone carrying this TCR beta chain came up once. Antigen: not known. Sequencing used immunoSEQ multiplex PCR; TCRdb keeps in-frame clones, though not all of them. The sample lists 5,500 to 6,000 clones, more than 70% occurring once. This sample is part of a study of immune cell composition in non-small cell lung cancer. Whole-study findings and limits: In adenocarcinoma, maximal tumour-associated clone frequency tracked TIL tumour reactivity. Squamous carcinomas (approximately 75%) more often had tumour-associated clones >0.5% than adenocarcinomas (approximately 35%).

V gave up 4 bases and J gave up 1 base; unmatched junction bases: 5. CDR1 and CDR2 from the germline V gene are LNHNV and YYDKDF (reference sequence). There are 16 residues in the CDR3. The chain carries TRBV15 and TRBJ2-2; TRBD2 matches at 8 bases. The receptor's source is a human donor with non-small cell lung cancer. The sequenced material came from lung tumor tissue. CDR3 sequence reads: CATSISRGGNTGELFF. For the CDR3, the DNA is TGTGCCACCAGCATCTCCCGGGGGGGGAACACCGGGGAGCTGTTTTTT.